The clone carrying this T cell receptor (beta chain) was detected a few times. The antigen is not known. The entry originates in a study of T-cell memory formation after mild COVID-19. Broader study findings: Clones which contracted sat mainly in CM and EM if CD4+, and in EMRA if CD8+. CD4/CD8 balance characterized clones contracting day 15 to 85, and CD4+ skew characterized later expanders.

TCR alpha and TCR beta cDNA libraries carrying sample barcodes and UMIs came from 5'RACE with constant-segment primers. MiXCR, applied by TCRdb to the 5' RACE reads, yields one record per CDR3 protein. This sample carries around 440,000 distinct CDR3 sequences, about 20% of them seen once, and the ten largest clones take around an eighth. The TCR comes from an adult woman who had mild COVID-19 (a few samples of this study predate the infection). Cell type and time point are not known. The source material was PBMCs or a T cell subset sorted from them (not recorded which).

The CDR3 loop is CASRAQGVHNEQFF. The CDR3 DNA reads as TGTGCCAGCAGGGCGCAGGGCGTACACAATGAGCAGTTCTTC. V gene TRBV6-2 or TRBV6-3 combines with J gene TRBJ2-1; D may be TRBD1 (5 bases). V was shortened by 6 bases and J by 5 bases, with 14 bases between the two germline ends. In germline, CDR1 is MNHEY, CDR2 SVGEGT. This CDR3 spans 14 amino acids.